The 22 T cell receptor beta chains presented below share a single source sample, sequenced in a study of T cell responses to AZD1222 COVID-19 vaccine. The protocol was immunoSEQ multiplex PCR, while the TCRdb copy is restricted to in-frame clones and leaves out a portion. The sample lists under 150,000 clones, roughly 92% occurring once. The sample in question was peripheral blood, obtained on day 0 of AZD1222 vaccination. These receptors were collected from an adult in good health.

The chain recombines TRBV7-2 with TRBJ2-1; TRBD1 aligns across 7 bases. The CDR3 extends over 13 amino acids. Losses at the gene ends were 4 bases for V and 9 bases for J; bases not matched to a gene: 6. CDR1 is SGHTA and CDR2 is FQGNSA in the germline V gene. The DNA of the CDR3 is TGTGCCAGCAGCTCACAAGGGGGCGCTGAGCAGTTCTTC. Its protein is CASSSQGGAEQFF.

The chain joins TRBV15 to TRBJ2-5, with TRBD2 matching 9 bases. The V segment lost 6 bases and the J segment 5 bases; nucleotides outside the gene matches: 19. The CDR3 sequence is 18 residues long. Germline CDR1 and CDR2: LNHNV and YYDKDF (reference sequence). The CDR3 loop reads CATRSPGLAEPRGETQYF. The CDR3 region has the DNA TGTGCCACCAGGAGTCCGGGACTAGCTGAACCCCGAGGGGAGACCCAGTACTTC.

The V call is TRBV6-1, the J call TRBJ2-1; 7 bases are a match to TRBD2. CDR1 MNHNS and CDR2 SASEGT come from the germline V gene. This CDR3 has 16 amino acids. Trimming cost V 2 bases and J 2 bases; bases outside gene matches: 6. The CDR3 spells CASSELGGGTYNEQFF. The CDR3 DNA reads as TGTGCCAGCAGTGAATTAGGCGGGGGTACCTACAATGAGCAGTTCTTC.

The CDR3 nucleotides read TGTGCCAGCAGAAAGGGCGTTACGGACTCACCCCTCCACTTT. Translated: CASRKGVTDSPLHF. This chain joins TRBV6-1 and TRBJ1-6; D remains ambiguous. The CDR3 runs 14 residues. The V end lost 6 bases, the J end lost 10 bases, and 16 bases lay between the germline ends. Germline CDR1 reads MNHNS; CDR2 reads SASEGT.

The V gene is TRBV10-3, the J gene TRBJ2-3, with 13 bases aligning to TRBD2. The germline CDR1 and CDR2 sequences are ENHRY and SYGVKD. This CDR3 is 16 amino acids long. V gave up 2 bases and J gave up 5 bases; unmatched junction bases: 4. CDR3 loop: CAISEGLAGEGDTQYF. Written as DNA, the CDR3 is TGTGCCATCAGTGAGGGACTAGCGGGAGAGGGAGATACGCAGTATTTT.

The V gene is TRBV3-1 (or the pseudogene TRBV3-2), the J gene TRBJ2-7; no reliable D call. This CDR3 is built from 12 residues. Trimming pared 1 base from V and 5 bases from J, leaving 6 bases between. Germline CDR1 and CDR2: LGHDT and YNNKEL (reference sequence). The CDR3: CASSQGLNEQYF. DNA of the CDR3: TGTGCCAGCAGCCAAGGTCTAAACGAGCAGTACTTC.

The chain employs TRBV5-1 and TRBJ2-2, with a weak D call TRBD1 (6 bases). The ends were cut back, 1 base at V and 3 bases at J, with 10 bases in the middle. Germline loops: CDR1 SGHRS, CDR2 YFSETQ. The CDR3 loop spans 15 amino acids. The CDR3 DNA reads TGCGCCAGCAGCTTGAGGGGGTCCTACACCGGGGAGCTGTTTTTT. Translating it yields CASSLRGSYTGELFF.

V is TRBV18 and J is TRBJ1-5, with TRBD1 as a possible D gene (6 bases). The V end lost 3 bases, the J end lost 3 bases, and 12 bases lay between the germline ends. CDR1 KGHSH and CDR2 LQKENI come from the germline V gene. This CDR3 is 15 amino acids long. CDR3 nucleotide sequence: TGTGCCAGCTCACCCCTGGCAGGGGACAATCAGCCCCAGCATTTT. It yields the protein CASSPLAGDNQPQHF.

This clone was seen at least ten times. This rearrangement joins TRBV2 to TRBJ2-7, with D perhaps TRBD1 or TRBD2 (5 bases each). Germline V lookup: CDR1 SNHLY, CDR2 FYNNEI. The CDR3 has 15 residues. The V and J ends lost 1 base and 1 base respectively, with 11 bases between them. The CDR3 loop is CASSEDWGKSYEQYF. CDR3 coding DNA: TGTGCCAGCAGTGAAGATTGGGGGAAATCCTACGAGCAGTACTTC.

The genes are TRBV18 and TRBJ1-3; 7 nucleotides match TRBD1. The V gene end was trimmed by 3 bases and the J gene end by 0 bases; junction bases not matched to a gene: 2. Per the germline V gene, CDR1 is KGHSH and CDR2 is LQKENI. The CDR3 sequence is 15 residues long. As DNA, the CDR3 is TGTGCCAGCTCACCGGGGACAGACTCTGGAAACACCATATATTTT. Protein product: CASSPGTDSGNTIYF.

The V gene is TRBV3-1 (or the pseudogene TRBV3-2), the J gene TRBJ2-1, with TRBD2 matching 11 bases. The CDR3 is made up of 16 amino acids. Germline CDR1 and CDR2: LGHDT and YNNKEL (reference sequence). V was pared by 1 base and J by 4 bases, with 3 bases of the junction left unmatched. The CDR3 is CASSQGGTSGYNEQFF. The DNA for the CDR3 is TGTGCCAGCAGCCAAGGGGGGACTAGCGGTTACAATGAGCAGTTCTTC.

The rearrangement links TRBV7-8 to TRBJ2-3; D is unresolved. The CDR3 length is 13 residues. Germline loops: CDR1 SGHVS, CDR2 FQNEAQ. The V gene lost 3 bases and the J gene lost 5 bases, with 9 bases spanning the gap. This CDR3 reads CASSFNPIDTQYF. The CDR3 bases are TGTGCCAGCAGCTTTAATCCCATAGATACGCAGTATTTT.

The chain recombines TRBV28 with TRBJ1-2; no clear D. Germline V lookup: CDR1 MDHEN, CDR2 SYDVKM. The CDR3 spans 16 residues. Trimming removed 3 bases from V and 0 bases from J, with 14 bases in between. CDR3 loop: CASSFPRWKTNYGYTF. In nucleotides, the CDR3 is TGTGCCAGCAGTTTTCCCCGCTGGAAGACTAACTATGGCTACACCTTC.

This clone was seen once. The chain couples TRBV24-1 to TRBJ2-2, with no clear D. V lost 6 bases and J lost 2, with 12 bases in between. Germline V gene sequence: CDR1 KGHDR, CDR2 SFDVKD. CDR3 length equals 15 residues. CDR3 in amino acids: CATSRALTNTGELFF. DNA for the CDR3: TGTGCCACCAGTAGGGCCCTGACAAACACCGGGGAGCTGTTTTTT.

The chain carries TRBV29-1 and TRBJ1-1, with no clear D. This CDR3 region has 9 residues. Germline loops: CDR1 SQVTM, CDR2 ANQGSEA. Trimming took 4 bases from V and 8 from J, leaving 5 bases between them. The CDR3 loop reads CSVGPEAFF. CDR3 sequence (DNA): TGCAGCGTTGGGCCCGAAGCTTTCTTT.

This CDR3 is CSVGQGVNSPLHF. In DNA form, the CDR3 reads TGCAGCGTCGGACAGGGTGTTAATTCACCCCTCCACTTT. This chain joins TRBV29-1 and TRBJ1-6; 8 bases are shared with TRBD1. CDR1 SQVTM and CDR2 ANQGSEA come from the germline V gene. This CDR3 spans 13 amino acids. V trimming: 6 bases; J trimming: 6 bases; junction bases outside the gene matches: 4.

The gene calls are TRBV2 and TRBJ2-5; the match to TRBD2 covers 8 bases. The CDR3 contains 13 residues. Germline lookup yields CDR1 SNHLY and CDR2 FYNNEI. Trimming removed 7 bases from V and 7 bases from J; junction bases left unmatched: 8. CDR3 sequence reads: CASKLAVGGTQYF. The CDR3 region has the DNA TGTGCCAGCAAACTAGCGGTCGGGGGGACCCAGTACTTC.

This rearrangement joins TRBV25-1 to TRBJ1-1; no definite D call. With 7 bases removed from V and 4 bases from J, the gap between germline ends came to 19 bases. CDR1 is MGHDK and CDR2 is SYGVNS in the germline V gene. This CDR3 spans 15 amino acids. CDR3 DNA sequence: TGTGCCAGCACCGACGGCGGGGAAGGGAGCACTGAAGCTTTCTTT. It is translated as CASTDGGEGSTEAFF.

The genes are TRBV18 and TRBJ2-7, with 8 positions matching TRBD1. The J segment lost 4 bases and the V segment lost 3 bases, leaving 8 bases of the junction unmatched. There are 15 residues in the CDR3. Germline-derived CDR1 and CDR2 are KGHSH and LQKENI. The CDR3 DNA is TGTGCCAGCTCACCTTCCGGGACAGGTCTTTACGAGCAGTACTTC. This sequence encodes CASSPSGTGLYEQYF.

The gene calls are TRBV3-1 (or the pseudogene TRBV3-2) and TRBJ2-1; TRBD2 agrees at 11 bases. The CDR3 consists of 16 residues. V was clipped by 4 bases and J by 6 bases; unmatched bases: 8. CDR1 is LGHDT and CDR2 is YNNKEL in the germline V gene (reference sequence). The CDR3 loop reads CASSPTLAGATNEQFF. In DNA, the CDR3 is TGTGCCAGCAGCCCAACACTAGCGGGGGCAACCAATGAGCAGTTCTTC.

This sequence joins TRBV6-1 and TRBJ2-3, with 10 bases aligning to TRBD2. Germline assignment: CDR1 MNHNS and CDR2 SASEGT. CDR3 length: 18 amino acids. V gave up 2 bases and J gave up 3 bases; unmatched junction bases: 11. The CDR3 DNA sequence: TGTGCCAGCAGTGAACGGCCTAGCGGGAGAGGACTGACAGATACGCAGTATTTT. Its protein is CASSERPSGRGLTDTQYF.

Here the CDR3 DNA reads TGCGCCAGCACTCGACTAGCGGGAGAGGGGGAGACCCAGTACTTC. Encoded protein: CASTRLAGEGETQYF. The chain employs TRBV5-1 and TRBJ2-5; 12 nucleotides agree with TRBD2. Germline V gives CDR1 SGHRS, CDR2 YFSETQ. J was trimmed by 5 bases and V by 6 bases; bases with no gene match: 8. This CDR3 is built from 15 residues.